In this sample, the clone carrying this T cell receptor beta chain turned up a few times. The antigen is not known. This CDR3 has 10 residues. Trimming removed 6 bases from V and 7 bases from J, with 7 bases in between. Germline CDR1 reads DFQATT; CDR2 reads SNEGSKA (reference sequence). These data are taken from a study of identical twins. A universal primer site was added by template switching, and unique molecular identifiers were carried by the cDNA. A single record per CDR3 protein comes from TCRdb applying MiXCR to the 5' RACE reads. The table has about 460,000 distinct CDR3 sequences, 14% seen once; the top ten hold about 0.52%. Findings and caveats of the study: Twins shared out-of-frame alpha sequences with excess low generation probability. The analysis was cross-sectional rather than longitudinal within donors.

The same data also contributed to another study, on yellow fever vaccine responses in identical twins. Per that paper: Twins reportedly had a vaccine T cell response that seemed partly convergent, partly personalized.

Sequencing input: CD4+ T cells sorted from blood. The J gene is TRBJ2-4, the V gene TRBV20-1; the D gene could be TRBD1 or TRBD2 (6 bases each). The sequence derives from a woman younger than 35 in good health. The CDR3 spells CSAGGNIQYF. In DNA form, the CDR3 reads TGCAGTGCAGGGGGGAACATTCAGTACTTC.